These 17 T cell receptor beta chains originate from one sample sequenced in a study of CD8+ T cells in alopecia areata. The authors extracted RNA and reverse transcribed it into cDNA as the sequencing template. Sequenced by immunoSEQ multiplex PCR; TCRdb stores in-frame clones only, minus some. The sample holds around 100,000 clones, and no clone turns up only once. The sample consisted of lesional skin. The source of these receptors is a C3H/HeJ mouse with alopecia areata. MHC haplotype: H2-k.

On this clone: Mouse gene names apply. The CDR3 end falls 4 residues outside the read, so it is completed with the germline J gene. The V and J genes are TRBV19 and TRBJ2-3; 8 positions match TRBD2. V trimming: 1 base; J trimming: 0 bases; junction bases outside the gene matches: 7. The germline gives CDR1 FNHDT, CDR2 SITEND (reference sequence). The CDR3 loop spans 17 amino acids. The covered CDR3 bases are TGTGCCAGCAGTATACTCGGCTGGGGGGTTAGTGCAGAA. As protein: CASSILGWGVSAE. The complete CDR3 protein is CASSILGWGVSAETLYF.

This clone turned up a few times. The germline and genes are mouse ones. Incomplete CDR3 DNA: TGCACCTGCAGTGCAGATATCGGACTGGGGGAACAAGAC. Translated: CTCSADIGLGEQD. In full, the CDR3 is CTCSADIGLGEQDTQYF. V usage is TRBV1 and J usage is TRBJ2-5, with 10 bases aligning to TRBD2. With the read ending 4 residues before the CDR3 end, the germline J gene is used to fill in that end. CDR1 and CDR2 (germline): NSQYPW, LRSPGD (reference sequence). The V gene end was trimmed by 0 bases and the J gene end by 3 bases; junction bases not matched to a gene: 6. This CDR3 has 17 amino acids.

This clone was counted between two and nine times. Germline and genes here are mouse. The read ends 4 residues early relative to the CDR3; the germline J gene fills the gap. The chain carries TRBV1 and TRBJ2-3, with 12 bases fitting TRBD2. This CDR3 has 14 amino acids. Germline-derived CDR1 and CDR2 are NSQYPW and LRSPGD (reference sequence). CDR3 sequence reads: CTCSGDWGEETLYF. The covered CDR3 bases are TGCACCTGCAGTGGGGACTGGGGGGAAGAA.

With respect to this clone: Any gene name here is a mouse gene name. The read ends 4 residues shy of where the CDR3 ends; the end is completed using the germline J gene. V usage is TRBV13-1 and J usage is TRBJ2-1; D is uncertain. This CDR3 has 15 residues. V lost 1 base to trimming and J lost 1 base, with 9 bases between them. Germline lookup yields CDR1 NSHNY and CDR2 SYGAGN. The sequenced part of the CDR3 DNA is TGTGCCAGCAGTGATCCCCTGGTCAACTATGCT. Amino acids: CASSDPLVNYA. The CDR3, in full, reads CASSDPLVNYAEQFF.

As concerns this clone: TCRdb's protein sequence differs at residue 9 from the translated DNA; the protein presented here follows the DNA. Genes and germline come from the mouse. The CDR3 end lies 3 residues beyond the end of the read and is filled in from the germline J gene. The chain links TRBV31 to TRBJ1-6; D is perhaps TRBD1 (5 bases). TRBJ1-6 is an ORF; its function is uncertain. The CDR3 extends over 12 amino acids. The V and J ends lost 5 bases and 3 bases respectively, with 5 bases between them. CDR1 is GKSSPN and CDR2 is SITVG in the germline V gene. CDR3 sequence: CAWDSYNSPLYF. The CDR3 DNA, read in part, is TGTGCCTGGGACAGCTATAATTCGCCC.

At least ten counts were recorded for this clone. Mouse germline and gene names are used. The read ends 4 residues early relative to the CDR3; the germline J gene fills the gap. The gene calls are TRBV13-3 and TRBJ2-7; 8 bases line up with TRBD1. J gave up 0 bases and V 4 bases, and 3 bases lay outside the gene matches. The CDR3 length is 14 residues. In germline, CDR1 is NNHDY, CDR2 SYVADS. CDR3 DNA, as far as it was read: TGTGCCAGCAGTCCACAGGGGGGCTCCTAT. Translation gives CASSPQGGSY. The whole CDR3 region reads CASSPQGGSYEQYF.

About this clone itself: All gene names here are mouse names. Coverage ceases 4 residues before the CDR3 finishes, and the germline J gene fills in the end. This chain connects TRBV13-3 to TRBJ1-4, with a weak D call TRBD1 (5 bases). Between the trimmed V and J ends, which lost 0 bases and 6 bases, there was a span of 12 bases. Germline V gene data show CDR1 as NNHDY and CDR2 as SYVADS. This CDR3 has 15 amino acids. The sequenced part of the CDR3 DNA is TGTGCCAGCAGTGATGCACTGGGCAGGGACGAA. Translating it yields CASSDALGRDE. The whole CDR3 region reads CASSDALGRDERLFF.

This clone was observed a handful of times. The genes and germline here are from mouse. The DNA ends 4 residues before the CDR3 does, and the rest of the CDR3 is filled in from the germline J gene. V usage is TRBV13-3 and J usage is TRBJ2-1; no clear D gene. Looked up from germline, CDR1 is NNHDY and CDR2 is SYVADS. The CDR3 covers 14 residues. Trimming left V 0 bases short and J 5 bases short, with 9 bases between. The covered CDR3 bases are TGTGCCAGCAGTGATGCTCTGGCCAATGCT. As protein: CASSDALANA. The full CDR3 sequence reads CASSDALANAEQFF.

In this sample, this clone turned up a few times. Genes here carry mouse names. The CDR3 is cut off 4 residues early in the read; its end comes from the germline J gene. The rearrangement uses TRBV13-3 and TRBJ1-4, with D possibly matching TRBD1 (6 bases). The CDR3 has 16 residues. Trimming took off 0 bases at V and 2 bases at J, with 11 bases between the two ends. The V gene's germline CDR1 is NNHDY and CDR2 SYVADS. Partial CDR3 DNA: TGTGCCAGCAGTGATGCAGTGACAGGCTCCAACGAA. Translating it yields CASSDAVTGSNE. The full CDR3 protein reads CASSDAVTGSNERLFF.

This clone was picked up a small number of times. Gene names and germline refer to mouse. Read data end 4 residues before the CDR3 end; the end is taken from the germline J gene. The genes are TRBV1 and TRBJ2-5; D not resolved. The length of the CDR3 is 13 residues. CDR1 is NSQYPW, CDR2 LRSPGD, per germline (reference sequence). CDR3 residues: CTCSPPLGDTQYF. The CDR3 DNA, read in part, is TGCACCTGCAGCCCCCCTCTAGGAGAC.

This clone has just a few counts. Gene names refer to mouse genes. From the germline J gene comes the end of the CDR3, since the read stops 4 residues before it. The chain couples TRBV19 to TRBJ2-1; TRBD2 aligns across 7 bases. V lost 7 bases and J lost 0; bases outside the gene matches: 4. The CDR3 is 14 amino acids. Germline-derived CDR1 and CDR2 are FNHDT and SITEND (reference sequence). The sequenced part of the CDR3 DNA is TGTGCCAGCCATTCTGGGGGTAACTATGCT. This sequence encodes CASHSGGNYA. From start to end, the CDR3 is CASHSGGNYAEQFF.

A remark on this clone: Germline and genes here are mouse. Coverage ceases 4 residues before the CDR3 finishes, and the germline J gene fills in the end. This chain links TRBV13-3 with TRBJ1-1, with D perhaps TRBD1 (6 bases). Trimming shortened V by 4 bases and J by 4 bases, and 11 bases separated the two germline ends. Germline CDR1 NNHDY, CDR2 SYVADS. This CDR3 contains 13 residues. CDR3 DNA, as far as it was read: TGTGCCAGCAGTTACAGGGAATCCACA. As protein: CASSYREST. The whole CDR3 protein is CASSYRESTEVFF.

This clone was observed a handful of times. The protein recorded in TCRdb does not match the translated DNA at residue 13; the protein presented here comes from translating the DNA. Each gene name is a mouse one. The read ends 3 residues early relative to the CDR3; the germline J gene fills the gap. This sequence joins TRBV1 and TRBJ1-6; TRBD1 aligns across 11 bases. TRBJ1-6 is an ORF, and what it does is uncertain. There are 16 residues in the CDR3. J gave up 6 bases and V 3 bases, and 4 bases lay outside the gene matches. Germline V gene lookup returns CDR1 NSQYPW and CDR2 LRSPGD (reference sequence). CDR3 bases read: TGCACCTGCAGTGCCCGGACAGGGGGCATTAATTCGCCC. This gives the protein CTCSARTGGINSP. The whole CDR3 protein is CTCSARTGGINSPLYF.

A note on this clone: The gene symbols are mouse symbols. The read comes to an end 4 residues before the CDR3 does, leaving the germline J gene to fill in the end. This chain links TRBV17 with TRBJ2-7, with D hard to call. Germline CDR1 and CDR2: MNHDT and YYDKIL. There are 15 residues in the CDR3. Trimming took off 2 bases at V and 0 bases at J, with 11 bases between the two ends. Here the CDR3 reads CASSRRLASSYEQYF. CDR3 bases read: TGTGCTAGCAGTAGAAGGCTGGCCAGCTCCTAT.

This clone was counted only a few times. All gene names here are mouse names. Read data end 4 residues before the CDR3 end; the end is taken from the germline J gene. The genes are TRBV13-1 and TRBJ2-1; 10 bases align to TRBD1. From germline, CDR1 is NSHNY and CDR2 SYGAGN. J gave up 4 bases and V 3 bases, and 4 bases lay outside the gene matches. The CDR3 totals 15 residues. CDR3 DNA, as far as it was read: TGTGCCAGCAGTGCCTCGGACAGGGGGTATGCT. Its protein product is CASSASDRGYA. The CDR3 as a whole reads CASSASDRGYAEQFF.

This clone was observed a few times. Gene names denote mouse genes. The read halts 4 residues ahead of the CDR3 end, with the missing end drawn from the germline J gene. The chain recombines TRBV19 with TRBJ2-4; TRBD1 matches at 7 bases. Germline CDR1 and CDR2: FNHDT and SITEND (reference sequence). CDR3 length: 15 amino acids. With 0 bases clipped from V and 3 bases from J, the junction kept 4 bases outside the gene matches. Incomplete CDR3 DNA: TGTGCCAGCAGTATAGAGCTCAGGGGGCAAAAC. Amino acids: CASSIELRGQN. The CDR3 in its entirety is CASSIELRGQNTLYF.

Regarding this clone: All gene names here are mouse names. The read falls 4 residues short of the CDR3 end, and the missing part is taken from the germline J gene. This sequence joins TRBV1 and TRBJ2-7; 9 bases align to TRBD1. The germline V gene encodes CDR1 NSQYPW and CDR2 LRSPGD (reference sequence). J lost 0 bases, V lost 0 bases, and 6 bases had no gene match. This CDR3 is built from 17 residues. CDR3 residues: CTCSADEQGALSYEQYF. CDR3 DNA, as far as it was read: TGCACCTGCAGTGCAGATGAACAGGGGGCGCTCTCCTAT.